What follows are 21 T cell receptor beta chains derived from one specimen sequenced in a study of blood T cell repertoires in COVID-19. Generated by immunoSEQ multiplex PCR, the TCRdb table keeps only in-frame clones and is missing some. Seen here are a few hundred thousand clones, around 88% observed once, and the top ten hold 1.3% to 1.5%. Sequences were obtained from peripheral blood. The receptors here all came from a man older than 75 with acute or convalescent COVID-19.

This chain joins TRBV10-3 and TRBJ1-5; D is perhaps TRBD1 (6 bases). Trimming removed 6 bases from V and 0 bases from J, with 9 bases in between. The CDR3 extends over 14 amino acids. CDR1 ENHRY and CDR2 SYGVKD come from the germline V gene. CDR3 residues: CAISPDSSNQPQHF. For the CDR3, the DNA is TGTGCCATCAGCCCGGACAGTAGCAATCAGCCCCAGCATTTT.

The count of this clone is one. V is TRBV5-4 and J is TRBJ2-7, with 9 positions matching TRBD2. Germline values: CDR1 SGHNT, CDR2 YYREEE (reference sequence). V dropped 4 bases and J dropped 11; count of bases not matched to a gene: 13. The length of the CDR3 is 14 residues. CDR3 nucleotide sequence: TGTGCCAGCAGCACAGGGTTAGCGGGAGATGTGGAGTACTTC. This translates into CASSTGLAGDVEYF.

The V gene is TRBV6-5, the J gene TRBJ1-2; D perhaps matches TRBD1 (5 bases). CDR1 and CDR2 from the germline V gene are MNHEY and SVGAGI. The CDR3 spans 12 residues. The V end lost 0 bases, the J end lost 9 bases, and 8 bases lay between the germline ends. The chain's CDR3 is CASSYSMDSYTF. CDR3 DNA sequence: TGTGCCAGCAGTTACTCGATGGACAGCTACACCTTC.

This clone was seen ten or more times. This chain joins TRBV6-5 and TRBJ1-5; a weak D match, TRBD1 (6 bases). V dropped 6 bases and J dropped 0 bases, with 12 bases sitting between them. This CDR3 has 15 residues. The V gene's germline CDR1 is MNHEY and CDR2 SVGAGI. CDR3 DNA sequence: TGTGCCAGCAGGATATCAGGGGATAGCAATCAGCCCCAGCATTTT. Its translation: CASRISGDSNQPQHF.

This rearrangement joins TRBV28 to TRBJ1-5, with D perhaps matching TRBD1 (5 bases). CDR3 length: 16 amino acids. Trimming shortened V by 3 bases and J by 4 bases, and 16 bases separated the two germline ends. Germline-derived CDR1 and CDR2 are MDHEN and SYDVKM. DNA for the CDR3: TGTGCCAGCAGTTTTACGGCGGGACCCAAGAATCAGCCCCAGCATTTT. Protein: CASSFTAGPKNQPQHF.

This CDR3 reads CASSLGQTDTQYF. For the CDR3, the DNA is TGTGCCAGCAGCTTAGGGCAGACAGATACGCAGTATTTT. The J gene is TRBJ2-3, the V gene TRBV7-9; D remains ambiguous. This CDR3 is built from 13 residues. Trimming left V 1 base short and J 3 bases short, with 5 bases between. Per germline, CDR1 SEHNR and CDR2 FQNEAQ (reference sequence).

The CDR3 loop is CASSQEEGLLSYEQYF. Written as DNA, the CDR3 is TGCGCCAGCAGCCAAGAAGAGGGACTCCTCTCCTACGAGCAGTACTTC. The J gene is TRBJ2-7, the V gene TRBV4-3; tentatively, D is TRBD2 (6 bases). There are 16 residues in the CDR3. Germline loops: CDR1 LGHNA, CDR2 YSLEER. Between the trimmed V and J ends, which lost 0 bases and 0 bases, there was a span of 12 bases.

The V call is TRBV4-3, the J call TRBJ2-2; a weak D match, TRBD2 (5 bases). The V and J ends lost 4 bases and 6 bases respectively, with 15 bases between them. CDR3 size: 15 residues. Germline V gives CDR1 LGHNA, CDR2 YSLEER. The CDR3 coding sequence is TGCGCCAGCAGCCTACGGACTGACCTCGCCGGGGAGCTGTTTTTT. As protein: CASSLRTDLAGELFF.

This chain joins TRBV7-2 and TRBJ1-2, with 11 bases matching TRBD1. CDR3 length equals 14 residues. Germline assignment: CDR1 SGHTA and CDR2 FQGNSA. After removal of 0 bases from V and 9 bases from J, the junction contained 3 bases not matched to a gene. The DNA of the CDR3 is TGTGCCAGCAGCTTAGCGGGACAGGGGGATCGCTACACCTTC. This translates into CASSLAGQGDRYTF.

The chain has TRBV7-9 and TRBJ2-7; 7 bases match TRBD2. With V trimmed by 1 base and J by 3 bases, 6 bases remained unmatched. This CDR3 has 15 amino acids. CDR1 is SEHNR and CDR2 is FQNEAQ in the germline V gene (reference sequence). The CDR3 bases are TGTGCCAGCAGCTTAGTTAGCGGGCCCTTCTACGAGCAGTACTTC. It yields the protein CASSLVSGPFYEQYF.

This clone was picked up one time. The chain combines TRBV11-1 with TRBJ2-1, with 10 bases aligning to TRBD1. Germline loops: CDR1 SGHAT, CDR2 FQDESV (reference sequence). Trimming at V came to 0 bases and at J to 8 bases, leaving 4 bases not matched to a gene. The CDR3 sequence is 15 residues long. The CDR3 DNA sequence: TGTGCCAGCAGCTTAGCGAGGACAGGGGGTCATGAGCAGTTCTTC. It translates to CASSLARTGGHEQFF.

The chain uses TRBV5-6 and TRBJ2-5; the D is unclear. The CDR3 has 16 residues. Deletions cut 3 bases from V and 4 bases from J, with 19 bases between. The germline CDR1 and CDR2 sequences are SGHDT and YYEEEE. DNA of the CDR3: TGTGCCAGCAGCTCTTTGGTGCGGATTTCAAGAGAGACCCAGTACTTC. Translating gives CASSSLVRISRETQYF.

This clone was detected only a few times. The CDR3 here is CASSKCRRIYSNQPQHF. For the CDR3, the DNA is TGCGCCAGCAGTAAATGTAGGAGGATCTATAGCAATCAGCCCCAGCATTTT. The V gene is TRBV10-1, the J gene TRBJ1-5; D not certain. Trimming took off 5 bases at V and 0 bases at J, with 17 bases between the two ends. The length of the CDR3 is 17 residues. CDR1 and CDR2 from the germline V gene are WNHNN and SYGVQD (reference sequence).

The table lists this clone with a few counts. The chain recombines TRBV7-9 with TRBJ2-2, with 7 bases lining up with TRBD2. The germline gives CDR1 SEHNR, CDR2 FQNEAQ (reference sequence). The CDR3 extends over 15 amino acids. V shed 7 bases and J 5 bases; nucleotides not matched to a gene: 10. This chain's CDR3 is CASTPLGGGTGELFF. The CDR3 DNA is TGTGCCAGCACCCCCTTGGGGGGGGGAACCGGGGAGCTGTTTTTT.

This chain uses TRBV14 with TRBJ2-2; D gene ambiguous. CDR1 is SGHDN and CDR2 is FVKESK in the germline V gene. Deletions cut 1 base from V and 4 bases from J, with 7 bases between. The CDR3 extends over 14 amino acids. DNA of the CDR3: TGTGCCAGCAGCCAAGTGAGAACCACCGGGGAGCTGTTTTTT. This gives the protein CASSQVRTTGELFF.

The J gene is TRBJ2-7, the V gene TRBV24-1, with 9 bases aligning to TRBD1. This CDR3 spans 14 amino acids. CDR1 is KGHDR and CDR2 is SFDVKD in the germline V gene. Losses at the gene ends were 4 bases for V and 5 bases for J; bases not matched to a gene: 5. In nucleotides, the CDR3 is TGTGCCACCAGTGACAACAGGGGGCTCAACGAGCAGTACTTC. Protein: CATSDNRGLNEQYF.

This chain links TRBV6-6 with TRBJ1-5; D may be TRBD1 (5 bases). The germline V and J ends were trimmed by 2 bases and 2 bases, with 13 bases remaining between them. The CDR3 loop spans 16 amino acids. Germline V lookup: CDR1 MNHNY, CDR2 SVGAGI (reference sequence). DNA of the CDR3: TGTGCCAGCAGTTACGCAGGGTTGCAGGGCAATCAGCCCCAGCATTTT. This gives the protein CASSYAGLQGNQPQHF.

This clone was seen more than once but under ten times. The chain combines TRBV11-3 with TRBJ2-3; a weak D match, TRBD2 (7 bases). This CDR3 region has 15 residues. The germline V and J ends were trimmed by 0 bases and 5 bases, with 12 bases remaining between them. Germline CDR1 is SGHNT and CDR2 is YENEEA. As DNA, the CDR3 is TGTGCCAGCAGCTTAGACGGGGGGCTGGGAGATACGCAGTATTTT. Encoded protein: CASSLDGGLGDTQYF.

As for this clone: Other DNA sequences in this specimen translate into the identical CDR3. The V and J genes are TRBV12-3 or TRBV12-4 and TRBJ1-3; the D is unclear. Trimming removed 7 bases from V and 4 bases from J, with 11 bases in between. This CDR3 has 13 residues. CDR3 coding DNA: TGTGCCAGCACCCCAGTGAGGGGAAACACCATATATTTT. Amino acid sequence: CASTPVRGNTIYF.

The CDR3 DNA reads TGTGCCAGTAGTTACGCAGGGAACACTGAAGCTTTCTTT. It encodes CASSYAGNTEAFF. The chain combines TRBV19 with TRBJ1-1; D is undetermined. Germline V gene lookup returns CDR1 LNHDA and CDR2 SQIVND (reference sequence). The V and J ends lost 5 bases and 1 base respectively, with 8 bases between them. This CDR3 has 13 amino acids.

This sequence joins TRBV6-5 and TRBJ2-7, with 10 bases fitting TRBD2. The J segment lost 2 bases and the V segment lost 5 bases, leaving 6 bases of the junction unmatched. The CDR3 is 15 amino acids. Germline V gives CDR1 MNHEY, CDR2 SVGAGI. This CDR3 is CASSLLAGPTYEQYF. As DNA, the CDR3 is TGTGCCAGCAGTCTACTAGCGGGGCCAACCTACGAGCAGTACTTC.